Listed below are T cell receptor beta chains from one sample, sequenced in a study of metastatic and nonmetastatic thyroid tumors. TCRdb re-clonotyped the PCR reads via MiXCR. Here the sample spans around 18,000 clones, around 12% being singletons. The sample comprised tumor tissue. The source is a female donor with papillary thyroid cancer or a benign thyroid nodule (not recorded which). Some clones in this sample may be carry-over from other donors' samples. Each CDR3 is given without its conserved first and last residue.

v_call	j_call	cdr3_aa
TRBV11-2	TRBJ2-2	ASSSDRVGNTGELF
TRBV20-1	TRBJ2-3	SVRGEWGTDTQY
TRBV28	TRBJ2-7	ASTHGRSSYEQY
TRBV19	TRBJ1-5	ASRKGQLDQPQH
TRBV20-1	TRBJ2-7	SARDQRGADYEQY
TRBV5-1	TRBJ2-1	ASNGLAAYNEQF
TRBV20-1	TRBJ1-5	SARDPREDQPQH
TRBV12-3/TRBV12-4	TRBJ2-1	ASSFQAGGPHEQF
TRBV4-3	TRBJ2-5	ASSKHRGSETQY
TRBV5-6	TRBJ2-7	ASSLGGTFYEQY
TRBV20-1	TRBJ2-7	SALRALGPYEQY
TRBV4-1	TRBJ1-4	ASSQLAGANEKLF
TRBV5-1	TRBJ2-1	ASSGDAYNEQF
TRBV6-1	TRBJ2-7	ASSEGGGGRHEQY
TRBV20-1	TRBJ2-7	SARRGVWVLDEQY
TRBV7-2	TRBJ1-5	ASSLAPYGGQPQH
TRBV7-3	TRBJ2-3	ASSLRDLSYTQY
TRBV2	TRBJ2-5	ASSRGKETQY
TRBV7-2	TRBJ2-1	ASSPDYTGYEQF
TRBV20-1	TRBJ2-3	SAAGLAGAIDTQY
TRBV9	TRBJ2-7	ASSGSRRGSYEQY
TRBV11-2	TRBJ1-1	ASSSLGGTEAF
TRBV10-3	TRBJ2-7	AIIESRISHEQY
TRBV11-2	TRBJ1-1	ASSLDGRLWANTEAF
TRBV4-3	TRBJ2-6	ASSQDWGFSGANVLT
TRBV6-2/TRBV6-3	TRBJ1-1	ASKNRGSTEAF
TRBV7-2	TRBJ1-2	ASSLVTLSYYGYT